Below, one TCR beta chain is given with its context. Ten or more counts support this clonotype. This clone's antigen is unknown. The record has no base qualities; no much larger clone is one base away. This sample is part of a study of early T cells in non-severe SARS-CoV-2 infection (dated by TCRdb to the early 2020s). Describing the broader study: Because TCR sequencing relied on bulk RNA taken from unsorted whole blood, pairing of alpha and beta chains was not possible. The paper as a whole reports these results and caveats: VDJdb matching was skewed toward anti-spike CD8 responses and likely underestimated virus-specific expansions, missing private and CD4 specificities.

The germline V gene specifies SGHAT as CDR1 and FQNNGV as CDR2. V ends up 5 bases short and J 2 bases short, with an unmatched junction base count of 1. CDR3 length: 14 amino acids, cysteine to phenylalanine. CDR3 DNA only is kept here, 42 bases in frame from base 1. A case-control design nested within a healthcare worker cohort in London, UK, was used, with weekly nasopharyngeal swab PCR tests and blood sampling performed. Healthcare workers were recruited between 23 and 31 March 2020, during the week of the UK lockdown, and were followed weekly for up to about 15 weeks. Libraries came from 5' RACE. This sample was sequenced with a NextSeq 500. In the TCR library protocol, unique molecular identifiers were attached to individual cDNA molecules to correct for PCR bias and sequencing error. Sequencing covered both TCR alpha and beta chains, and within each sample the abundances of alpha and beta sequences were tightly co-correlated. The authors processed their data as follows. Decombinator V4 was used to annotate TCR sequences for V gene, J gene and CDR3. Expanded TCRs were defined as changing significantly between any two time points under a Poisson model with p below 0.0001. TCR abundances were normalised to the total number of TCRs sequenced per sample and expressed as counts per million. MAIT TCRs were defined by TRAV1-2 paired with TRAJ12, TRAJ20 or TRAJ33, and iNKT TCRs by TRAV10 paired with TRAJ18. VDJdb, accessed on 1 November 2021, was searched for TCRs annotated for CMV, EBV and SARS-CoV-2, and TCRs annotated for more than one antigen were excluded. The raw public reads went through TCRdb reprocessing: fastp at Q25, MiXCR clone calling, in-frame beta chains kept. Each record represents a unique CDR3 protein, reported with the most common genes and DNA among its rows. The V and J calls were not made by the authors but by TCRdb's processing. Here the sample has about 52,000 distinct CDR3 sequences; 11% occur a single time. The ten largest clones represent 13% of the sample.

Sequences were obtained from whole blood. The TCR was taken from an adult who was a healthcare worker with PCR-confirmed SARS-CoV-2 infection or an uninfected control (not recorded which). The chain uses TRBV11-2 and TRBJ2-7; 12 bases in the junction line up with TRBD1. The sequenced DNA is TGTGCCAGCAGCCGGGACAGGGGGCCCTACGAGCAGTACTTC. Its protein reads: CASSRDRGPYEQYF.